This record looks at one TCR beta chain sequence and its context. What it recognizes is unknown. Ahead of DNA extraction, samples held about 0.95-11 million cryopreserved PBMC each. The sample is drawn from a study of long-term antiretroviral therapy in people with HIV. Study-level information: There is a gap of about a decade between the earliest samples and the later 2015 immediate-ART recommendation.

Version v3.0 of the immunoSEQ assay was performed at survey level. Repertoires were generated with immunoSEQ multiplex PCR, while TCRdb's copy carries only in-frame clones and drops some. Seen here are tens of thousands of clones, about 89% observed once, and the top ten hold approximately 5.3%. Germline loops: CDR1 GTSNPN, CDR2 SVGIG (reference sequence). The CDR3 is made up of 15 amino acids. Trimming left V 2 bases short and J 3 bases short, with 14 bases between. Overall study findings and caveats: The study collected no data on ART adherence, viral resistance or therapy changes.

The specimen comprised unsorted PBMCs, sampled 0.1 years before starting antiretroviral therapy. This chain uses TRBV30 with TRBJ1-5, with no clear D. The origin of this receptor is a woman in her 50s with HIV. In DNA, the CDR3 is TGTGCCTGGAGTAGGCGCGGGCGGGACAATCAGCCCCAGCATTTT. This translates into CAWSRRGRDNQPQHF.